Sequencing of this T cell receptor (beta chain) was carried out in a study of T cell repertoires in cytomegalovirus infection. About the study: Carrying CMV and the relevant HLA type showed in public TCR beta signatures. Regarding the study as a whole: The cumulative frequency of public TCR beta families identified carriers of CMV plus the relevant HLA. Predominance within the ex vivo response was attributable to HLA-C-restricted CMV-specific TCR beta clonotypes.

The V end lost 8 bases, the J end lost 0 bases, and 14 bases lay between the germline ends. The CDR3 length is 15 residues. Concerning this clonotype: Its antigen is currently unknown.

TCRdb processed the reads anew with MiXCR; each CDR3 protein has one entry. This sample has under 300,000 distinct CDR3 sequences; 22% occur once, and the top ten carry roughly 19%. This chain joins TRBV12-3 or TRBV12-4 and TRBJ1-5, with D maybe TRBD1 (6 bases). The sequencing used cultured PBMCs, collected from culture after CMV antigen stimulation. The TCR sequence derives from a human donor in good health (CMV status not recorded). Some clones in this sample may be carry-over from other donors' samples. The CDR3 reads CASGLKQGSNQPQHF. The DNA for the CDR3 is TGTGCCAGCGGGCTAAAACAGGGTAGCAATCAGCCCCAGCATTTT.